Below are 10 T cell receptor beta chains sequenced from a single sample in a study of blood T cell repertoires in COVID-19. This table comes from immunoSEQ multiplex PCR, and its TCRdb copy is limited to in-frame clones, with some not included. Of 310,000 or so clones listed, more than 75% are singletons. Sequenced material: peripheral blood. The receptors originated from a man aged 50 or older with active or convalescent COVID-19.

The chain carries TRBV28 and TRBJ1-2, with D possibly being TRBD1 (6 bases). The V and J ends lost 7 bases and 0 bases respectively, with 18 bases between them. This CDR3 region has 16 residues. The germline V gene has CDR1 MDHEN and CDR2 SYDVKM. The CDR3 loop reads CASTNADRKPNYGYTF. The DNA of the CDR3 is TGTGCCAGCACTAATGCTGACAGGAAACCTAACTATGGCTACACCTTC.

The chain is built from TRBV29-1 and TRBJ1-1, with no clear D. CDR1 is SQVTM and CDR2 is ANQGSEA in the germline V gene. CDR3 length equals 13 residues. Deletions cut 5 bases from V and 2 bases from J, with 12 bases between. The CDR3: CSVHRGGNTEAFF. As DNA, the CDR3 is TGCAGCGTTCACCGAGGCGGAAACACTGAAGCTTTCTTT.

The CDR3: CASRLVSSTDTQYF. Written as DNA, the CDR3 is TGTGCCAGCCGACTAGTTTCTAGCACAGATACGCAGTATTTT. This chain connects TRBV2 to TRBJ2-3; tentatively, D is TRBD2 (6 bases). The CDR3 is 14 amino acids. Trimming stripped 8 bases from V and 0 bases from J, with 12 bases between. CDR1 SNHLY and CDR2 FYNNEI come from the germline V gene.

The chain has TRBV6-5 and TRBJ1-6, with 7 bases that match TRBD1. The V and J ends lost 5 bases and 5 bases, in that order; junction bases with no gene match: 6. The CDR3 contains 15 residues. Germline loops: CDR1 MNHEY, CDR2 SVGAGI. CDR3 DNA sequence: TGTGCCAGCAGTCCTCGACAGGGCAATAATTCACCCCTCCACTTT. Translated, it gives CASSPRQGNNSPLHF.

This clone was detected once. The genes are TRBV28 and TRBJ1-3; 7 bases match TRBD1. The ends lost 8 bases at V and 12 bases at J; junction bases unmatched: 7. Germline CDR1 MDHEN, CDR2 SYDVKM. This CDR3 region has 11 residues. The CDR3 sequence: CASEGQPRIYF. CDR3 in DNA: TGTGCCAGCGAGGGACAGCCTCGCATATATTTT.

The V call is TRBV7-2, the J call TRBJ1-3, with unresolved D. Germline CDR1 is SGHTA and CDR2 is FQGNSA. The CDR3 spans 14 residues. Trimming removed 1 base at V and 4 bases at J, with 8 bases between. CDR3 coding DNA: TGTGCCAGCAGCTTAGTAATGTCCGGAAACACCATATATTTT. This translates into CASSLVMSGNTIYF.

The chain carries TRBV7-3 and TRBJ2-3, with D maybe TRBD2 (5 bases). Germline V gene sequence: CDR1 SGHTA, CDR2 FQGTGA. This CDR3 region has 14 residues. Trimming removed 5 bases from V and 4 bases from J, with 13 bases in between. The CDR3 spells CASSGVLGADTQYF. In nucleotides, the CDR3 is TGTGCCAGCAGCGGTGTGCTGGGAGCAGATACGCAGTATTTT.

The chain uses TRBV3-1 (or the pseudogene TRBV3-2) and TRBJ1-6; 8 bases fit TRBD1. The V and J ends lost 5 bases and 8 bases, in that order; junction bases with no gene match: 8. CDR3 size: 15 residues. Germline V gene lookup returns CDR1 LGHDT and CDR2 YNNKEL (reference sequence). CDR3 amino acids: CASSKGTGLDSPLHF. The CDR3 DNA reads TGTGCCAGCAGCAAAGGGACAGGCCTTGATTCACCCCTCCACTTT.

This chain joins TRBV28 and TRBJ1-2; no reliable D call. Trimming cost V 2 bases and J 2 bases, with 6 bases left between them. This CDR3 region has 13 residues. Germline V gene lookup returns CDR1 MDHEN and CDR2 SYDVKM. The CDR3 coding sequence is TGTGCCAGCAGTTTAGAGTTCAACTATGGCTACACCTTC. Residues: CASSLEFNYGYTF.

The chain's CDR3 is CASSFNYLPQGVYGYTF. CDR3 coding DNA: TGTGCCAGCAGTTTCAACTATCTACCTCAGGGGGTCTATGGCTACACCTTC. The gene calls are TRBV27 and TRBJ1-2; 7 bases fit TRBD1. The junction had 14 bases not matched to a gene; V was cut back by 3 bases and J by 4 bases. The CDR3 spans 17 residues. Germline lookup yields CDR1 MNHEY and CDR2 SMNVEV (reference sequence).